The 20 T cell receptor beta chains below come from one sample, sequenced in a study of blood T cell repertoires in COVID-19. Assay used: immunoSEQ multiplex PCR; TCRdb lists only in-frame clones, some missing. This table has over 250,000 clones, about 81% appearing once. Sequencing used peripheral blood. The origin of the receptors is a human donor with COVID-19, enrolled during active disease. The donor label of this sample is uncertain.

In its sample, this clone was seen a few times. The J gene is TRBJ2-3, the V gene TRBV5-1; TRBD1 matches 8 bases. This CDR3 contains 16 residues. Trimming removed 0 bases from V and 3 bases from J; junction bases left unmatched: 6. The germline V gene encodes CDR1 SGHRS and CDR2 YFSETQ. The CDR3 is CASSLEGRGQTDTQYF. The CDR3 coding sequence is TGCGCCAGCAGCTTGGAGGGCAGGGGGCAGACAGATACGCAGTATTTT.

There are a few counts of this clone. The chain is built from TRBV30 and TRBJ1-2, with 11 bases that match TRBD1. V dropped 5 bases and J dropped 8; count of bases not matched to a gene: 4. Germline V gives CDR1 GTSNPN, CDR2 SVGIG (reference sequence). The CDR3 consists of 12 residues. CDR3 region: CAWGTGGKGYTF. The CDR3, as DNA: TGTGCCTGGGGGACAGGGGGGAAAGGCTACACCTTC.

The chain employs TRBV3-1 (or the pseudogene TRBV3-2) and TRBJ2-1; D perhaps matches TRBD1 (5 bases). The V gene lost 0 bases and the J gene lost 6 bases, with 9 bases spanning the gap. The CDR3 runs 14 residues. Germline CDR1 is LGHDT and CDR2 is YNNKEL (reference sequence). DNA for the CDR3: TGTGCCAGCAGCCAAGATGGGGCTATCAATGAGCAGTTCTTC. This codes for CASSQDGAINEQFF.

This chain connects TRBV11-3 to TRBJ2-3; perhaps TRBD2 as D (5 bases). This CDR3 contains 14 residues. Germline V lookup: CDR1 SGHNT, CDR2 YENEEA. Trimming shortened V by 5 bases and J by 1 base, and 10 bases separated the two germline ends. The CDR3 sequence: CASSPTRGTDTQYF. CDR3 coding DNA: TGTGCCAGCAGCCCAACGCGGGGCACAGATACGCAGTATTTT.

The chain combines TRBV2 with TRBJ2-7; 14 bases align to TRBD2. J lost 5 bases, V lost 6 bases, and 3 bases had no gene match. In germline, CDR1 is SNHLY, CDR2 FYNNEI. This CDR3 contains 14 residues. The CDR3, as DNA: TGTGCCAGCAGAGCGGGACTAGCGGGAGACGAGCAGTACTTC. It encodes CASRAGLAGDEQYF.

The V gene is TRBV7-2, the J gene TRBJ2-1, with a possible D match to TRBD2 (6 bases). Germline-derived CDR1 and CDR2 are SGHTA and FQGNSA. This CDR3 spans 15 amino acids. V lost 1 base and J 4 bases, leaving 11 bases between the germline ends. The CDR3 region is CASSLGTTFYNEQFF. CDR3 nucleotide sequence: TGTGCCAGCAGCTTAGGGACTACCTTTTACAATGAGCAGTTCTTC. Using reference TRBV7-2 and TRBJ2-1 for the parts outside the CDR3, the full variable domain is GAGVSQSPSNKVTEKGKDVELRCDPISGHTALYWYRQSLGQGLEFLIYFQGNSAPDKSGLPSDRFSAERTGGSVSTLTIQRTQQEDSAVYLCASSLGTTFYNEQFFGPGTRLTVL.

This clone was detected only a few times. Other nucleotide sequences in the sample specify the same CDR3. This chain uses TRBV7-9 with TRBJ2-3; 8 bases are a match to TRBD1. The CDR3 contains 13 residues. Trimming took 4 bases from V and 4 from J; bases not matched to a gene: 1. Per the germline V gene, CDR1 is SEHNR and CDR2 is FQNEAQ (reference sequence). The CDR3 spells CASSSRGPDTQYF. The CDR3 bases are TGTGCCAGCAGCTCCAGGGGGCCAGATACGCAGTATTTT.

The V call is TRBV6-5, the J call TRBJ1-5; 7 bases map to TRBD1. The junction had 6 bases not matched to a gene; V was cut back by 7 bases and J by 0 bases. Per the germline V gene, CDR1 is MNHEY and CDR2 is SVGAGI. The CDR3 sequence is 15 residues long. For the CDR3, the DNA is TGTGCCAGCAAAAAAGACAGGGTTAGCAATCAGCCCCAGCATTTT. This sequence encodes CASKKDRVSNQPQHF.

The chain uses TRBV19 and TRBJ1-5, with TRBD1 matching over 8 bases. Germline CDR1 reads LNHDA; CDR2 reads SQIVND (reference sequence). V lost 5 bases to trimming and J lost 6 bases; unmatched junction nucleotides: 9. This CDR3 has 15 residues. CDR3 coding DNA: TGTGCCAGTAGTGACCCCAGGGGGCTGGTTCAGCCCCAGCATTTT. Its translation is CASSDPRGLVQPQHF.

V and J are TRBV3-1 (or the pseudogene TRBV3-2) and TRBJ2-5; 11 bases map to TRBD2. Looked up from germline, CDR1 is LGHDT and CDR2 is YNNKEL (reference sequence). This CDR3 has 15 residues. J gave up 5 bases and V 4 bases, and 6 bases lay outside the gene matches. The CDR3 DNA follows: TGTGCCAGCAGCCCAGAACTAGCGGGAGTTGAGACCCAGTACTTC. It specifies CASSPELAGVETQYF.

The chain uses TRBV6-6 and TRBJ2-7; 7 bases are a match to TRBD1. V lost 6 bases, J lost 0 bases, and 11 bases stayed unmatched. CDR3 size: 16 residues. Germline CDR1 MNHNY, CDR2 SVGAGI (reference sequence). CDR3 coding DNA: TGTGCCAGCAGCCAAGACAGGGACCTAAGCTCCTACGAGCAGTACTTC. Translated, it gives CASSQDRDLSSYEQYF.

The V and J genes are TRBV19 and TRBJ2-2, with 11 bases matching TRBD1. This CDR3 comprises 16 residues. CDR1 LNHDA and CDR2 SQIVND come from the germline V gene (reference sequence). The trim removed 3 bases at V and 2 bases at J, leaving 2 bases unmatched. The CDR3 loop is CASSIGQGANTGELFF. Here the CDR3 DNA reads TGTGCCAGTAGTATTGGACAGGGGGCTAACACCGGGGAGCTGTTTTTT.

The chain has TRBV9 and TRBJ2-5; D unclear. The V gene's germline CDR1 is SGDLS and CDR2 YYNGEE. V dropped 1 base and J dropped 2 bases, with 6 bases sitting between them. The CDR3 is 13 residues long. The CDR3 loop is CASSVPSQETQYF. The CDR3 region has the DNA TGTGCCAGCAGCGTACCCAGTCAAGAGACCCAGTACTTC.

CDR3 region: CASSQTMGPDTQYF. The CDR3 DNA is TGTGCCAGCAGCCAGACGATGGGGCCAGATACGCAGTATTTT. The chain carries TRBV5-8 and TRBJ2-3; D might be TRBD1 (5 bases). CDR1 is SGHTS and CDR2 is YDEGEE in the germline V gene. This CDR3 is built from 14 residues. The V gene lost 4 bases and the J gene lost 4 bases, with 13 bases spanning the gap.

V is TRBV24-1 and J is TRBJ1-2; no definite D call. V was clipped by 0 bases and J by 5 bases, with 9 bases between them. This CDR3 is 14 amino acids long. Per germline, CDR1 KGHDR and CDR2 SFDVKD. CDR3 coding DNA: TGTGCCACCAGTGATTTGCCAGGTAGGTATGGCTACACCTTC. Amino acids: CATSDLPGRYGYTF.

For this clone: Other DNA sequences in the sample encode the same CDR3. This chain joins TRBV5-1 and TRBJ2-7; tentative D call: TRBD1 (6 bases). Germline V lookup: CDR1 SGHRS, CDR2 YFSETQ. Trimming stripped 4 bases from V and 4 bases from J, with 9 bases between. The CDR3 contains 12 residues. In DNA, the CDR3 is TGCGCCAGCAGCCGTACAGGGTACGAGCAGTACTTC. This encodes CASSRTGYEQYF.

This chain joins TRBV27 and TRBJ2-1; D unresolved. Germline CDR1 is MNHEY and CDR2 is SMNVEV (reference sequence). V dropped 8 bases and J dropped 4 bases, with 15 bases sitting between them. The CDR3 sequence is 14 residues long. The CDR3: CASALVSSYNEQFF. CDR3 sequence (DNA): TGTGCCAGCGCGCTAGTTTCCTCTTACAATGAGCAGTTCTTC.

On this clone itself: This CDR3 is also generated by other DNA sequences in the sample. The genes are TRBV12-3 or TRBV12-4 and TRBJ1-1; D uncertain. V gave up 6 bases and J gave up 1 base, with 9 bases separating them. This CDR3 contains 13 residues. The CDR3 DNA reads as TGTGCCAGCAGCCTCACAGAGAACACTGAAGCTTTCTTT. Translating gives CASSLTENTEAFF.

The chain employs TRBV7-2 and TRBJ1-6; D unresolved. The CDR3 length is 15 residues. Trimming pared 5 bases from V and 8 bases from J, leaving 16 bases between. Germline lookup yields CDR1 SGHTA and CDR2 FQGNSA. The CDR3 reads CASSKTWIGDSPLHF. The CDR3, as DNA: TGTGCCAGCAGCAAAACATGGATTGGAGATTCACCCCTCCACTTT.

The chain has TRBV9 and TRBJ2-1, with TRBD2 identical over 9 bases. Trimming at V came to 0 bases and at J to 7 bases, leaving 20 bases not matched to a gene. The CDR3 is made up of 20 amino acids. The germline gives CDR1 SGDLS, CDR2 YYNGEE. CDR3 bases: TGTGCCAGCAGCGTAGCCACGAGGGGACACGCGGGAGGGAGGCAAAATGAGCAGTTCTTC. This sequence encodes CASSVATRGHAGGRQNEQFF.